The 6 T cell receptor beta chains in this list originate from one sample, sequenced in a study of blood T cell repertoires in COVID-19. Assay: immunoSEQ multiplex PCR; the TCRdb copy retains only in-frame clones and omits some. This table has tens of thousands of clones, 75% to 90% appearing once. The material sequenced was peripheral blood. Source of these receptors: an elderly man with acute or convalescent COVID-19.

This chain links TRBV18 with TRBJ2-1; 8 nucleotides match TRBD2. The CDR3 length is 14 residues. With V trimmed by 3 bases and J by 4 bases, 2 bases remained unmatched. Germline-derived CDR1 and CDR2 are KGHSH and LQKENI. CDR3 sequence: CASSPQRGYNEQFF. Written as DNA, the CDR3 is TGTGCCAGCTCACCCCAGCGGGGGTACAATGAGCAGTTCTTC.

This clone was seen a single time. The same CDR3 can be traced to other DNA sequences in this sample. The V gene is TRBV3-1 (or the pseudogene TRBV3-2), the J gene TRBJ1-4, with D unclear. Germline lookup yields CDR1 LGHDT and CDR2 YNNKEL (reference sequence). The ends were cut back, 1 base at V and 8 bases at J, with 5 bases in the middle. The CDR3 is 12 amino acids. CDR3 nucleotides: TGTGCCAGCAGCCAAGCGAGGGAAAAACTGTTTTTT. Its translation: CASSQAREKLFF.

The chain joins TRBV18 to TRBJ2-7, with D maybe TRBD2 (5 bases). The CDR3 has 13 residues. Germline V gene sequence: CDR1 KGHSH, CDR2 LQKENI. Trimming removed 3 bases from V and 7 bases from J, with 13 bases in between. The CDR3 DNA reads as TGTGCCAGCTCACCGGGGTTATCGGGGGAGCAGTACTTC. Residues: CASSPGLSGEQYF.

CDR3 protein: CASSPRDIVYIGTNEKLFF. In DNA, the CDR3 is TGTGCCAGCAGCCCCAGGGACATCGTTTATATTGGGACTAATGAAAAACTGTTTTTT. J is TRBJ1-4 and V is TRBV7-9; TRBD1 might be the D (6 bases). V was pared by 5 bases and J by 2 bases, with 24 bases between. Germline CDR1 and CDR2: SEHNR and FQNEAQ (reference sequence). The CDR3 is made up of 19 amino acids.

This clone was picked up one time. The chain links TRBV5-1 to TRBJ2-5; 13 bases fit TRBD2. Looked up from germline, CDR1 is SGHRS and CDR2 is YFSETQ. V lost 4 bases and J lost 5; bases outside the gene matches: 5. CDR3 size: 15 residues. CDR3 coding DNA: TGCGCCAGCAGCCTCCAGACTAGCGGGGGGGAGACCCAGTACTTC. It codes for CASSLQTSGGETQYF. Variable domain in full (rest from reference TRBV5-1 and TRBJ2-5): KAGVTQTPRYLIKTRGQQVTLSCSPISGHRSVSWYQQTPGQGLQFLFEYFSETQRNKGNFPGRFSGRQFSNSRSEMNVSTLELGDSALYLCASSLQTSGGETQYFGPGTRLLVL.

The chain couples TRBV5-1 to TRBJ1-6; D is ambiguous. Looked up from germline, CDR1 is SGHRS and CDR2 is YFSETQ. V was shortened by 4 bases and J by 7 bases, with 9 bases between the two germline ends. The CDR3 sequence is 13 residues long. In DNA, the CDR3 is TGCGCCAGCAGCAAACAACCCAATTCACCCCTCCACTTT. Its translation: CASSKQPNSPLHF.